The rows below give T cell receptor beta chains drawn from one sample of a study of T cell responses to AZD1222 COVID-19 vaccine. Here immunoSEQ multiplex PCR was the method, and the copy in TCRdb shows in-frame clones only, minus some. The sample lists around 100,000 clones, more than 75% occurring once. The sample here was peripheral blood, taken on day 0 of MenACWY control vaccination. The receptors stem from an adult in good health. Each CDR3 is given with its conserved first and last residue. D genes are given only for firm matches. Clone sizes are given selectively: once, few, many, or a class where the clone is expanded.

clone size: -; D gene: -; J gene: TRBJ2-1; V gene: TRBV25-1; CDR3 protein: CASSVTINEQFF; CDR3 DNA: TGTGCCAGCAGTGTGACCATCAATGAGCAGTTCTTC
clone size: -; D gene: -; J gene: TRBJ2-4; V gene: TRBV6-2/TRBV6-3; CDR3 protein: CASSYPMVYGSKPKNIQYF; CDR3 DNA: TGTGCCAGCAGTTACCCGATGGTGTACGGAAGCAAGCCCAAAAACATTCAGTACTTC
clone size: -; D gene: TRBD1; J gene: TRBJ2-7; V gene: TRBV5-5; CDR3 protein: CASSRDRGNYEQYF; CDR3 DNA: TGTGCCAGCAGCAGGGACAGGGGAAACTACGAGCAGTACTTC
clone size: -; D gene: -; J gene: TRBJ1-5; V gene: TRBV6-5; CDR3 protein: CASSLDSFSNQPQHF; CDR3 DNA: TGTGCCAGCAGTCTCGACAGTTTTAGCAATCAGCCCCAGCATTTT
clone size: -; D gene: TRBD1; J gene: TRBJ2-1; V gene: TRBV12-5; CDR3 protein: CASGRDRYNEQFF; CDR3 DNA: TGTGCTAGTGGAAGGGACAGGTACAATGAGCAGTTCTTC
clone size: -; D gene: -; J gene: TRBJ2-2; V gene: TRBV18; CDR3 protein: CASSLARQNTGELFF; CDR3 DNA: TGTGCCAGCTCACTGGCACGGCAGAACACCGGGGAGCTGTTTTTT
clone size: once; D gene: -; J gene: TRBJ1-1; V gene: TRBV15; CDR3 protein: CATSRNRENTEAFF; CDR3 DNA: TGTGCCACCAGCAGAAACCGGGAGAACACTGAAGCTTTCTTT
clone size: -; D gene: -; J gene: TRBJ1-5; V gene: TRBV6-5; CDR3 protein: CASSRGGDSNQPQHF; CDR3 DNA: TGTGCCAGCAGCCGGGGGGGAGATAGCAATCAGCCCCAGCATTTT
clone size: -; D gene: TRBD1; J gene: TRBJ2-3; V gene: TRBV5-1; CDR3 protein: CASRDGQEGIPDTQYF; CDR3 DNA: TGCGCCAGCAGAGATGGACAGGAAGGAATTCCAGATACGCAGTATTTT
clone size: -; D gene: -; J gene: TRBJ2-3; V gene: TRBV6-5; CDR3 protein: CASKTPGSGTDTQYF; CDR3 DNA: TGTGCCAGCAAAACCCCGGGGTCCGGTACAGATACGCAGTATTTT
clone size: -; D gene: -; J gene: TRBJ2-1; V gene: TRBV19; CDR3 protein: CASGRAQGEQFF; CDR3 DNA: TGTGCCAGTGGTAGGGCCCAGGGTGAGCAGTTCTTC
clone size: -; D gene: TRBD1; J gene: TRBJ2-1; V gene: TRBV2; CDR3 protein: CARATGWNEQFF; CDR3 DNA: TGTGCCAGAGCGACAGGGTGGAATGAGCAGTTCTTC
clone size: -; D gene: TRBD1; J gene: TRBJ2-1; V gene: TRBV5-4; CDR3 protein: CASSFRQGYTYNEQFF; CDR3 DNA: TGTGCCAGCAGCTTCCGACAGGGATACACCTACAATGAGCAGTTCTTC
clone size: -; D gene: TRBD1; J gene: TRBJ1-2; V gene: TRBV6-5; CDR3 protein: CASSYSGQGGGYTF; CDR3 DNA: TGTGCCAGCAGTTACTCAGGACAGGGGGGAGGCTACACCTTC
clone size: once; D gene: -; J gene: TRBJ2-2; V gene: TRBV6-5; CDR3 protein: CASRETWAGTGELFF; CDR3 DNA: TGTGCCAGCAGGGAGACATGGGCGGGCACCGGGGAGCTGTTTTTT
clone size: -; D gene: -; J gene: TRBJ2-1; V gene: TRBV7-2; CDR3 protein: CASSLVRTTTYNEQFF; CDR3 DNA: TGTGCCAGCAGCTTAGTGAGGACTACCACCTACAATGAGCAGTTCTTC
clone size: -; D gene: -; J gene: TRBJ2-5; V gene: TRBV7-2; CDR3 protein: CASSLALGRETQYF; CDR3 DNA: TGTGCCAGCAGCTTAGCCTTAGGGAGGGAGACCCAGTACTTC
clone size: -; D gene: TRBD1; J gene: TRBJ1-1; V gene: TRBV7-9; CDR3 protein: CASSPYSGTDTEAFF; CDR3 DNA: TGTGCCAGCAGCCCGTACTCCGGGACAGACACTGAAGCTTTCTTT
clone size: -; D gene: -; J gene: TRBJ2-2; V gene: TRBV2; CDR3 protein: CASSGEPPTGELFF; CDR3 DNA: TGTGCCAGCAGCGGGGAACCACCCACCGGGGAGCTGTTTTTT
clone size: -; D gene: -; J gene: TRBJ2-5; V gene: TRBV7-2; CDR3 protein: CASSLTPQETQYF; CDR3 DNA: TGTGCCAGCAGCTTAACTCCCCAAGAGACCCAGTACTTC
clone size: -; D gene: -; J gene: TRBJ2-3; V gene: TRBV7-2; CDR3 protein: CASSSAGISTDTQYF; CDR3 DNA: TGTGCCAGCAGCTCAGCCGGGATTAGCACAGATACGCAGTATTTT
clone size: -; D gene: TRBD1; J gene: TRBJ1-6; V gene: TRBV5-1; CDR3 protein: CASSLEQGGNSPLHF; CDR3 DNA: TGCGCCAGCAGCTTGGAACAGGGGGGTAATTCACCCCTCCACTTT
clone size: -; D gene: -; J gene: TRBJ1-3; V gene: TRBV5-1; CDR3 protein: CASSLGFGNTIYF; CDR3 DNA: TGCGCCAGCAGCTTGGGTTTTGGGAACACCATATATTTT
clone size: -; D gene: -; J gene: TRBJ1-5; V gene: TRBV19; CDR3 protein: CASSPLGEGVTPQHF; CDR3 DNA: TGTGCCAGTAGCCCTCTGGGGGAGGGGGTAACGCCCCAGCATTTT
clone size: -; D gene: TRBD1; J gene: TRBJ1-2; V gene: TRBV18; CDR3 protein: CASSPGTGARGYTF; CDR3 DNA: TGTGCCAGCTCACCGGGGACAGGGGCGAGGGGCTACACCTTC
clone size: -; D gene: TRBD2; J gene: TRBJ2-3; V gene: TRBV11-1; CDR3 protein: CASSSTSGGAWDTQYF; CDR3 DNA: TGTGCCAGCAGCTCCACTAGCGGGGGGGCCTGGGATACGCAGTATTTT
clone size: -; D gene: TRBD1; J gene: TRBJ2-1; V gene: TRBV9; CDR3 protein: CASSEWTGLNHNEQFF; CDR3 DNA: TGTGCCAGCAGCGAATGGACAGGGCTCAATCACAATGAGCAGTTCTTC
clone size: -; D gene: -; J gene: TRBJ1-1; V gene: TRBV19; CDR3 protein: CASSIPLRANTEAFF; CDR3 DNA: TGTGCCAGTAGTATACCACTCCGGGCGAACACTGAAGCTTTCTTT
clone size: -; D gene: -; J gene: TRBJ2-1; V gene: TRBV28; CDR3 protein: CASRPSAGEQFF; CDR3 DNA: TGTGCCAGCAGACCTTCGGCGGGCGAGCAGTTCTTC